This T cell receptor beta chain was captured in a study of T cell clonality in common variable immunodeficiency. Trimming stripped 3 bases from V and 0 bases from J, with 12 bases between. The CDR3 is made up of 16 amino acids. Germline CDR1 reads KGHSH; CDR2 reads LQKENI. Sequenced by immunoSEQ multiplex PCR; TCRdb stores in-frame clones only, minus some. The sample holds tens of thousands of clones, and no clone turns up only once. Study-wide results and limits: CVID subjects had higher TCRbeta clonality than healthy controls, most marked in about a third. CVID subjects shared fewer TCRbeta clones than healthy controls did. The cause of increased CVID clonality remains unclear without subpopulation sequencing.

This clone showed up many times. The antigen is undetermined. With the read ending 3 residues before the CDR3 end, the germline J gene is used to fill in that end. This sequence was found in a person aged 18 to 75 in good health. Material: peripheral blood mononuclear cells. The gene calls are TRBV18 and TRBJ2-1; a possible D gene is TRBD1 (5 bases). The part of the CDR3 DNA that was read is TGTGCCAGCTCACCCAACCGACAGTTCTCCTACAATGAG. Translating it yields CASSPNRQFSYNE. In full, the CDR3 is CASSPNRQFSYNEQFF.